This TCR beta chain was sequenced during a study of blood T cell repertoires in COVID-19. Sequenced by immunoSEQ multiplex PCR; TCRdb stores in-frame clones only, minus some. This sample has about 150,000 clones, with about 80% found just once. The material sequenced was peripheral blood. The source is a human donor in a cohort sampled during active COVID-19.

The DNA of the CDR3 is TGTGCCAGCAGCACGGGGGAGACCCAGTACTTC. This gives the protein CASSTGETQYF. This sequence joins TRBV11-3 and TRBJ2-5, with TRBD2 as a possible D gene (5 bases). The V and J ends lost 5 bases and 5 bases respectively, with 6 bases between them. Germline V lookup: CDR1 SGHNT, CDR2 YENEEA. The CDR3 is 11 amino acids.